These T cell receptor beta chains were read from a single sample in a study of T cell therapy after organ transplantation. Their recognized antigens are unknown. Data came from immunoSEQ multiplex PCR; TCRdb stores just in-frame clones and leaves some out. The sample comprises tens of thousands of clones, roughly 93% of which are singletons, and 2.5% to 4% rests with the top ten. Source: CD8+ T cells from blood, taken before autologous CMV-specific T cell therapy. All receptors come from a human patient who had received a solid organ transplant and had CMV disease. The CDR3 runs from the conserved cysteine through the conserved F or W. D genes are given only for firm matches.

j_call	v_call	d_call	cdr3_nt	cdr3_aa
TRBJ2-2	TRBV6-5	.	TGTGCCGGCAGCTATGTAGGGGACACCGGGGAGCTGTTTTTT	CAGSYVGDTGELFF
TRBJ1-2	TRBV2	.	TGTGCCAGCACCCCAGGGACGAACTATGGCTACACCTTC	CASTPGTNYGYTF
TRBJ2-7	TRBV19	.	TGTGCCAGTTCTGGAGGCTCCTACGAGCAGTACTTC	CASSGGSYEQYF
TRBJ1-2	TRBV4-1	.	TGCGCCAGCAGCCAAGGAGGGGGACCGATCTATGGCTACACCTTC	CASSQGGGPIYGYTF
TRBJ1-1	TRBV4-1	.	TGCGCCAGCAGCCATACTACTGAAGCTTTCTTT	CASSHTTEAFF
TRBJ1-5	TRBV19	.	TGTGCCAGTAGTAACAGAGCTAGCAATCAGCCCCAGCATTTT	CASSNRASNQPQHF
TRBJ2-7	TRBV13	TRBD1	TGTGCCAGCAGCCCCCACAGGGGTTACTACGAGCAGTACTTC	CASSPHRGYYEQYF
TRBJ2-3	TRBV7-9	TRBD2	TGTGCCAGCAGCTTAACTAGCGCTTATTTAGATACGCAGTATTTT	CASSLTSAYLDTQYF
TRBJ1-1	TRBV18	TRBD1	TGTGCCAGCACGCTGGAGGGACAGGTGAACACTGAAGCTTTCTTT	CASTLEGQVNTEAFF
TRBJ2-3	TRBV7-9	TRBD1	TGTGCCAGCAGCCCCTGGACAGGGGGCCCCACAGATACGCAGTATTTT	CASSPWTGGPTDTQYF
TRBJ1-1	TRBV27	TRBD1	TGTGCCAGCAGTGGGACAGGGGAAGCTTTCTTT	CASSGTGEAFF